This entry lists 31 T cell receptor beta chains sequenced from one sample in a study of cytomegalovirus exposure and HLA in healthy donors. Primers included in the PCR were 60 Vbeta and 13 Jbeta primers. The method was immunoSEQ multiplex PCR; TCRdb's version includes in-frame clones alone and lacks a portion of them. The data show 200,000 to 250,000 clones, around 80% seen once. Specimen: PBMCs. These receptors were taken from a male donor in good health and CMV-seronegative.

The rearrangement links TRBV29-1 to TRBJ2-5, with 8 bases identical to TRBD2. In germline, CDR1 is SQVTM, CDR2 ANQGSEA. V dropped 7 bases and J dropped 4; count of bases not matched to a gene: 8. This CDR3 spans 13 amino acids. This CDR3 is CSAPGGGLETQYF. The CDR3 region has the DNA TGCAGCGCCCCGGGCGGGGGGCTAGAGACCCAGTACTTC.

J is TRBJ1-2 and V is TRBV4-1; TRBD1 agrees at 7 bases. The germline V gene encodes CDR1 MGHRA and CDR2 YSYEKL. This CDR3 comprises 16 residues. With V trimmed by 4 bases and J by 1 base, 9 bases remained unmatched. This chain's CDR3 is CASSRGPGTDNYGYTF. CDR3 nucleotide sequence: TGCGCCAGCAGCCGCGGACCCGGGACAGATAACTATGGCTACACCTTC.

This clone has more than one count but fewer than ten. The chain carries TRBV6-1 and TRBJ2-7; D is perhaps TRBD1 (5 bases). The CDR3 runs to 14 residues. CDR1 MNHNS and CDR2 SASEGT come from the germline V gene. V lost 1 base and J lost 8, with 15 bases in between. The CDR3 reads CASSEGAGPDQQYF. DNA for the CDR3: TGTGCCAGCAGTGAAGGAGCAGGGCCTGATCAGCAGTACTTC.

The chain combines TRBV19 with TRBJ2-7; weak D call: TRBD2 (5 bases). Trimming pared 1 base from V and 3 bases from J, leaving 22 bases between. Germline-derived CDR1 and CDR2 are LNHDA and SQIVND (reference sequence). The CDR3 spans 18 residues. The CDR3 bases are TGTGCCAGTAGTATAGGGTCCAGCGGAGGCCCCCCGGGCTACGAGCAGTACTTC. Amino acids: CASSIGSSGGPPGYEQYF.

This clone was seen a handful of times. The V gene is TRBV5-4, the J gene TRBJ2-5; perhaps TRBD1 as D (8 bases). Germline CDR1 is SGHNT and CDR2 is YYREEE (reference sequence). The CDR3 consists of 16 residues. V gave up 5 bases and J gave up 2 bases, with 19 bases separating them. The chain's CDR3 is CASRPGGTGRQETQYF. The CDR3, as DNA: TGTGCCAGCAGACCCGGGGGGACAGGTCGTCAAGAGACCCAGTACTTC.

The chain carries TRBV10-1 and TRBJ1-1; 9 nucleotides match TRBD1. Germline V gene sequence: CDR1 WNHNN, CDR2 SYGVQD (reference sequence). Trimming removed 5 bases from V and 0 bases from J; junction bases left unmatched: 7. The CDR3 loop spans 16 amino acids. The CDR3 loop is CASSPGTGTLNTEAFF. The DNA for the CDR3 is TGCGCCAGCAGTCCTGGGACAGGGACCTTGAACACTGAAGCTTTCTTT.

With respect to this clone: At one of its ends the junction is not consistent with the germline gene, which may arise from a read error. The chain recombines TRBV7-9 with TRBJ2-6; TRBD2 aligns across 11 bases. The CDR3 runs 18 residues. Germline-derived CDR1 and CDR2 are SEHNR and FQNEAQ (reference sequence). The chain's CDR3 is CSSSLIAGGPSGANVLTF. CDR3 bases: TGTTCCAGCAGCTTAATAGCGGGAGGGCCCTCTGGGGCCAACGTCCTGACTTTC.

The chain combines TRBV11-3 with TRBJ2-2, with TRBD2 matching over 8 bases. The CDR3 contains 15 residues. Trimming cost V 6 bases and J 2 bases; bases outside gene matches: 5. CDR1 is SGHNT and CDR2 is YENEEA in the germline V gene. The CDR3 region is CASRPGGPNTGELFF. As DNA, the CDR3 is TGTGCCAGCAGACCGGGAGGGCCAAACACCGGGGAGCTGTTTTTT. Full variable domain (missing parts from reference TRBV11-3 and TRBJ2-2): EAGVVQSPRYKIIEKKQPVAFWCNPISGHNTLYWYLQNLGQGPELLIRYENEEAVDDSQLPKDRFSAERLKGVDSTLKIQPAELGDSAVYLCASRPGGPNTGELFFGEGSRLTVL.

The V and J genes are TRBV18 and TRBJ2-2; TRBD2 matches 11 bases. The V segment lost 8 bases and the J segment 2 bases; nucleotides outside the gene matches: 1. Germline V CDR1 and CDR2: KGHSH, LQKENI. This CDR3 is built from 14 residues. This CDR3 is CASGTSGNTGELFF. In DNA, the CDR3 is TGTGCCAGCGGGACTAGCGGAAACACCGGGGAGCTGTTTTTT.

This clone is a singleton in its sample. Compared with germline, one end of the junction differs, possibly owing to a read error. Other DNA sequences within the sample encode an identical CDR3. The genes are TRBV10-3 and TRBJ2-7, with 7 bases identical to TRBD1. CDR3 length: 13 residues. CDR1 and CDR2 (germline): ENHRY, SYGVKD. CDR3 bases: TGTGCCATCAGGGGGGACAGTTCCTACGAACAGTACTTC. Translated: CAIRGDSSYEQYF.

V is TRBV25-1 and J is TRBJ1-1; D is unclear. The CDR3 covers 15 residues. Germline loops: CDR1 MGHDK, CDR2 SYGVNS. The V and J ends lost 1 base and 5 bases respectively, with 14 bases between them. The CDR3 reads CASSELRGKVTEAFF. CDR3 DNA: TGTGCCAGCAGTGAATTGAGAGGGAAGGTAACTGAAGCTTTCTTT.

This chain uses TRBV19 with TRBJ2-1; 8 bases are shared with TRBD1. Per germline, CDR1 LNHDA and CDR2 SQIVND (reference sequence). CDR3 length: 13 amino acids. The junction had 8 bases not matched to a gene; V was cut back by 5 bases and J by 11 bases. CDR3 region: CASSLQGGDKQFF. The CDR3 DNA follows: TGTGCCAGTAGTTTACAGGGGGGAGACAAGCAGTTCTTC.

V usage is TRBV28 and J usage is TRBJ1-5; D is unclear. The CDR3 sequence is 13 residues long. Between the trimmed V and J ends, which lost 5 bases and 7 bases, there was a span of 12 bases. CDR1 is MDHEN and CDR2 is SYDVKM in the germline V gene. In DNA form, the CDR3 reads TGTGCCAGCAGTCCATCGGGTAGACAGCCCCAGCATTTT. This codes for CASSPSGRQPQHF.

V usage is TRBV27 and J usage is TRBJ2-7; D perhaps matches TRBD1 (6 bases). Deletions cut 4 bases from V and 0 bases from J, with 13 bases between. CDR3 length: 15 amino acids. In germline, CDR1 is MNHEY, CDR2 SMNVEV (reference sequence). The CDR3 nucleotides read TGTGCCAGCAGTTACGGACAGTCCCCCTCCTACGAGCAGTACTTC. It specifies CASSYGQSPSYEQYF.

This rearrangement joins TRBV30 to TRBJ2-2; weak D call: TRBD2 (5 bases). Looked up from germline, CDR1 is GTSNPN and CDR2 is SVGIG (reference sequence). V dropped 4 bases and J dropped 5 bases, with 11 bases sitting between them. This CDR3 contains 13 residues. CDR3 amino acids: CAWKSSGTGELFF. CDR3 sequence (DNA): TGTGCCTGGAAGTCATCGGGGACCGGGGAGCTGTTTTTT.

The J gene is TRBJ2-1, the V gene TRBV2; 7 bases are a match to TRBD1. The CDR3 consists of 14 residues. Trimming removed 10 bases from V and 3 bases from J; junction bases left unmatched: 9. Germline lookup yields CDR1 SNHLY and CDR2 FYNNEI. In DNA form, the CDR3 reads TGTGCCACCCACCGGGACAGAAACTACAATGAGCAGTTCTTC. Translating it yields CATHRDRNYNEQFF.

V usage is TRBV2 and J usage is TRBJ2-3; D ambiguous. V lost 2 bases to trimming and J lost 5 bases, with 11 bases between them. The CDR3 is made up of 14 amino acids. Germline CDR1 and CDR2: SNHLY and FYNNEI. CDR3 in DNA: TGTGCCAGCAGTGAACACCGGGTGGAAGATACGCAGTATTTT. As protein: CASSEHRVEDTQYF.

As DNA, the CDR3 is TGTGCCAGCAGTGCACAGGGGGCTAGCACAGATACGCAGTATTTT. Its translation is CASSAQGASTDTQYF. The gene calls are TRBV28 and TRBJ2-3; 9 bases agree with TRBD1. Trimming cost V 5 bases and J 0 bases; bases outside gene matches: 3. CDR3 size: 15 residues. Germline loops: CDR1 MDHEN, CDR2 SYDVKM. The entire variable domain, with the rest obtained from reference TRBV28 and TRBJ2-3, is as follows: DVKVTQSSRYLVKRTGEKVFLECVQDMDHENMFWYRQDPGLGLRLIYFSYDVKMKEKGDIPEGYSVSREKKERFSLILESASTNQTSMYLCASSAQGASTDTQYFGPGTRLTVL.

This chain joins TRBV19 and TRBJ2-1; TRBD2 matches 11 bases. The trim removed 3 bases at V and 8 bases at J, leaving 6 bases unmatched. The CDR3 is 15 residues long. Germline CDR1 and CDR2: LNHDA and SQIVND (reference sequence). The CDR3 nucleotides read TGTGCCAGTAGTATTCTAGCGGGGGGAATCGATGAGCAGTTCTTC. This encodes CASSILAGGIDEQFF.

The CDR3 sequence is CASSPSPPGGRGYTF. The CDR3 coding sequence is TGTGCCAGCAGCCCTTCCCCCCCAGGGGGCAGGGGCTACACCTTC. The V and J genes are TRBV7-3 and TRBJ1-2; 8 bases agree with TRBD1. Germline trimming cut 5 bases from V and 8 bases from J; bases unmatched to any gene: 13. Per germline, CDR1 SGHTA and CDR2 FQGTGA. This CDR3 comprises 15 residues.

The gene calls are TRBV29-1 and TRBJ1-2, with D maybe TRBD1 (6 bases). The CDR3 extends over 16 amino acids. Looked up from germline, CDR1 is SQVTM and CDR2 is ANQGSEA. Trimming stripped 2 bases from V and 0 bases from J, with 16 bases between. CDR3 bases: TGCAGCGTTGAAAGGCGCCCCGGGACAACTAACTATGGCTACACCTTC. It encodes CSVERRPGTTNYGYTF.

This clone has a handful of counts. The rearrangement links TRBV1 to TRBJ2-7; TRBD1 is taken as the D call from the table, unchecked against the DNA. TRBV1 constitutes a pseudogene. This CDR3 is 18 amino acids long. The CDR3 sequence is CTSSQSNPGTGASYEQYF. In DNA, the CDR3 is TGCACCAGCAGCCAATCGAACCCTGGGACAGGGGCCAGCTACGAGCAGTACTTC.

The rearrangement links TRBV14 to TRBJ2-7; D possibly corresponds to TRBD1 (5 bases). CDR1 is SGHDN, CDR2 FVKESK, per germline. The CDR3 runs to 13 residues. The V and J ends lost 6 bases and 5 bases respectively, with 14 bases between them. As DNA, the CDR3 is TGTGCCAGCAGAATTACAGGCAGCCACGAGCAGTACTTC. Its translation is CASRITGSHEQYF.

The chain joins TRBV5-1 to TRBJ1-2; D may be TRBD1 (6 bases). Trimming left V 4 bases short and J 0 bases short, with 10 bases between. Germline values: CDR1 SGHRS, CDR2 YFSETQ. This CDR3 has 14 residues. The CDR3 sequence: CASSPGHTNYGYTF. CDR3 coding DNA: TGCGCCAGCAGCCCGGGACACACTAACTATGGCTACACCTTC.

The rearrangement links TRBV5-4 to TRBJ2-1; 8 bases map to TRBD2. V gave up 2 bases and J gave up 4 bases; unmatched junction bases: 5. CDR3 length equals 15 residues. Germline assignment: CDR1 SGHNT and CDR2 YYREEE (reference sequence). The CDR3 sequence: CASSFLAGMYNEQFF. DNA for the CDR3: TGTGCCAGCAGCTTTTTAGCGGGGATGTACAATGAGCAGTTCTTC.

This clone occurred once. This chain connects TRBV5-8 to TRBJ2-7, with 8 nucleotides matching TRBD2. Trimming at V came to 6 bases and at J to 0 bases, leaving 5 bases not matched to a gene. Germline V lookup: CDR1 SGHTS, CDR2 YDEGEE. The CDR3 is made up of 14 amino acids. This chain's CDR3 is CASNRGGDSYEQYF. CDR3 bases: TGTGCCAGCAACCGGGGGGGGGACTCCTACGAGCAGTACTTC.

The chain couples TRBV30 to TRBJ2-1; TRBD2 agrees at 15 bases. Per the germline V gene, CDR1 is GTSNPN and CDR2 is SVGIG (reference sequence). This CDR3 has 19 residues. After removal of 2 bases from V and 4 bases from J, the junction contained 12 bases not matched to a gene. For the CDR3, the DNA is TGTGCCTGGAGTTACTGGGGGGTGGGACTAGCGGGAGGTTACAATGAGCAGTTCTTC. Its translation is CAWSYWGVGLAGGYNEQFF.

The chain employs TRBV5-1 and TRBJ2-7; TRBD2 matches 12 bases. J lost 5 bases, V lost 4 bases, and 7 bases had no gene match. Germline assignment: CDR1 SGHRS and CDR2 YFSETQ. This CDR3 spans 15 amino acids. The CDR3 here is CASSHPSGRADEQYF. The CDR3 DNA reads TGCGCCAGCAGCCATCCTAGCGGGAGGGCCGACGAGCAGTACTTC.

Here the CDR3 DNA reads TGTGCCAGCAGCTTAGCGCTTTCTAGCTCCTACAATGAGCAGTTCTTC. Translated, it gives CASSLALSSSYNEQFF. The V and J genes are TRBV11-3 and TRBJ2-1; D remains ambiguous. The CDR3 extends over 16 amino acids. Looked up from germline, CDR1 is SGHNT and CDR2 is YENEEA. V lost 1 base, J lost 0 bases, and 10 bases lay in between.

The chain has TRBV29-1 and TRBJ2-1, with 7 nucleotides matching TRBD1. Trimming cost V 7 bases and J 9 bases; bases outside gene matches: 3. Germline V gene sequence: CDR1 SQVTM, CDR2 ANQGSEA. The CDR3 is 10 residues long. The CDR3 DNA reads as TGCAGCGATTCAGGGGGTGAGCAGTTCTTC. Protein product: CSDSGGEQFF.

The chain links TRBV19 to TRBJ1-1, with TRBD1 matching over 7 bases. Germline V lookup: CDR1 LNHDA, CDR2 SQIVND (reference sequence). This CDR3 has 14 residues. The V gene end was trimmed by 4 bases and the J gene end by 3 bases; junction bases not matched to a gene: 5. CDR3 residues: CASSTSDRDTEAFF. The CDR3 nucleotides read TGTGCCAGTAGTACCTCTGACAGGGACACTGAAGCTTTCTTT.